This passage covers 31 T cell receptor beta chains from one sample sequenced in a study of cytomegalovirus exposure and HLA in healthy donors. PCR was performed using 60 Vbeta and 13 Jbeta primers. Data came from immunoSEQ multiplex PCR; TCRdb stores just in-frame clones and leaves some out. The data hold about 170,000 clones, with approximately 65% observed a single time. The sequenced material came from PBMCs. The source of these receptors is a man in his forties in good health and CMV-seronegative.

The CDR3 coding sequence is TGTGCCATTTTGGGGCAGCGTGGCACTGAAGCTTTCTTT. This translates into CAILGQRGTEAFF. V is TRBV6-1 and J is TRBJ1-1, with TRBD1 as a possible D gene (5 bases). Germline values: CDR1 MNHNS, CDR2 SASEGT. This CDR3 spans 13 amino acids. Deletions cut 10 bases from V and 4 bases from J, with 16 bases between.

V gene TRBV21-1 combines with J gene TRBJ2-2; the table calls TRBD1, which could not be checked here. TRBV21-1 is reported as a pseudogene. CDR3 length: 13 residues. CDR3 sequence reads: CASGPHPTGELFF. The CDR3 DNA reads TGTGCCAGCGGCCCGCATCCTACCGGGGAGCTGTTTTTT.

The chain is built from TRBV4-1 and TRBJ2-7, with D hard to call. This CDR3 spans 11 amino acids. V dropped 3 bases and J dropped 5 bases, with 5 bases sitting between them. Germline values: CDR1 MGHRA, CDR2 YSYEKL. Here the CDR3 reads CASSHSNEQYF. CDR3 coding DNA: TGCGCCAGCAGCCACAGTAACGAGCAGTACTTC.

The V and J genes are TRBV11-2 and TRBJ1-1, with TRBD1 as a possible D gene (6 bases). Trimming left V 3 bases short and J 0 bases short, with 8 bases between. CDR1 is SGHAT and CDR2 is FQNNGV in the germline V gene. This CDR3 is built from 14 residues. The CDR3: CASSFRDMNTEAFF. Written as DNA, the CDR3 is TGTGCCAGCAGCTTCCGGGACATGAACACTGAAGCTTTCTTT.

In its sample, this clone was seen once. J is TRBJ1-2 and V is TRBV4-2; TRBD1 aligns across 8 bases. V trimming: 0 bases; J trimming: 7 bases; junction bases outside the gene matches: 10. CDR1 LGHNA and CDR2 YNFKEQ come from the germline V gene. The CDR3 extends over 16 amino acids. In DNA, the CDR3 is TGTGCCAGCAGCCAAGAATCCCAGGGGGCTTCTGGTGGCTACACCTTC. Translated: CASSQESQGASGGYTF.

The V call is TRBV5-1, the J call TRBJ2-7, with 10 bases matching TRBD1. This CDR3 contains 16 residues. V lost 4 bases, J lost 7 bases, and 14 bases stayed unmatched. Germline values: CDR1 SGHRS, CDR2 YFSETQ. The CDR3 spells CASSRRTGGASGEQYF. The CDR3 region has the DNA TGCGCCAGCAGCCGACGGACAGGGGGTGCGTCGGGGGAGCAGTACTTC.

There are many counts of this clone. The chain carries TRBV7-2 and TRBJ2-1; weak D call: TRBD1 (7 bases). Deletions cut 0 bases from V and 4 bases from J, with 16 bases between. The V gene's germline CDR1 is SGHTA and CDR2 FQGNSA. The CDR3 has 17 amino acids. The CDR3 region has the DNA TGTGCCAGCAGCTTAGCTTCTAACAGGGGAGGATACAATGAGCAGTTCTTC. Amino acids: CASSLASNRGGYNEQFF.

With respect to this clone: Germline is not matched at one junction end, which may reflect a read error. The V call is TRBV7-2, the J call TRBJ2-5; possibly TRBD1 for D (6 bases). Germline V gene data show CDR1 as SGHTA and CDR2 as FQGNSA. The length of the CDR3 is 12 residues. The chain's CDR3 is CASSFYRDRPHF. CDR3 DNA: TGTGCCAGCAGCTTCTACAGGGACCGACCGCACTTC.

The chain is built from TRBV5-1 and TRBJ1-6; TRBD1 matches at 7 bases. The J segment lost 10 bases and the V segment lost 0 bases, leaving 7 bases of the junction unmatched. The CDR3 loop spans 15 amino acids. Per germline, CDR1 SGHRS and CDR2 YFSETQ. The CDR3 region is CASSLDRGNNSPLHF. In nucleotides, the CDR3 is TGCGCCAGCAGCTTGGACAGGGGCAACAACTCACCCCTCCACTTT.

This chain uses TRBV19 with TRBJ2-7, with 12 nucleotides matching TRBD2. In germline, CDR1 is LNHDA, CDR2 SQIVND (reference sequence). With V trimmed by 4 bases and J by 3 bases, 10 bases remained unmatched. This CDR3 is built from 17 residues. In DNA, the CDR3 is TGTGCCAGTAGTACGTCCGAAATGACTAGCGGGGGCTACGAGCAGTACTTC. Translated, it gives CASSTSEMTSGGYEQYF.

The chain combines TRBV5-6 with TRBJ2-5, with D tentatively TRBD1 (6 bases). The V end lost 6 bases, the J end lost 4 bases, and 10 bases lay between the germline ends. Germline V lookup: CDR1 SGHDT, CDR2 YYEEEE. This CDR3 has 12 residues. CDR3 DNA sequence: TGTGCCAGCACCTTAGGGGGAGAGACCCAGTACTTC. Protein: CASTLGGETQYF.

This chain links TRBV7-2 with TRBJ1-6, with D possibly being TRBD1 (6 bases). V lost 2 bases and J lost 10, with 15 bases in between. The length of the CDR3 is 15 residues. Looked up from germline, CDR1 is SGHTA and CDR2 is FQGNSA. CDR3 sequence (DNA): TGTGCCAGCAGCTTACCCACAGGGAGAGGCTCACCCCTCCACTTT. It specifies CASSLPTGRGSPLHF.

In its sample, this clone was seen a few times. The rearrangement uses TRBV10-3 and TRBJ2-3; 9 bases match TRBD2. The V gene's germline CDR1 is ENHRY and CDR2 SYGVKD. The CDR3 is 15 amino acids. V lost 2 bases, J lost 8 bases, and 8 bases stayed unmatched. The CDR3 protein is CAISEAGGHGVTQYF. The CDR3 DNA is TGTGCCATCAGTGAGGCGGGAGGGCACGGGGTTACGCAGTATTTT.

This chain joins TRBV7-9 and TRBJ2-2, with 8 bases that match TRBD2. Unmatched junction bases numbered 8, after V lost 4 bases and J lost 4 bases. The CDR3 has 16 residues. Germline loops: CDR1 SEHNR, CDR2 FQNEAQ (reference sequence). The CDR3 region has the DNA TGTGCCAGCAGCTCATTAGCGGGGCTAGCCACCGGGGAGCTGTTTTTT. The encoded protein is CASSSLAGLATGELFF.

This chain joins TRBV5-1 and TRBJ1-1; D is perhaps TRBD1 (6 bases). Per germline, CDR1 SGHRS and CDR2 YFSETQ. This CDR3 region has 14 residues. Trimming took off 4 bases at V and 0 bases at J, with 10 bases between the two ends. In DNA, the CDR3 is TGCGCCAGCAGCCAGGGACAATTGAACACTGAAGCTTTCTTT. It codes for CASSQGQLNTEAFF.

This chain links TRBV19 with TRBJ1-6, with D unclear. The germline V gene has CDR1 LNHDA and CDR2 SQIVND (reference sequence). The CDR3 length is 16 residues. Trimming shortened V by 7 bases and J by 6 bases, and 19 bases separated the two germline ends. The CDR3 loop reads CASTESEGLPNSPLHF. In DNA form, the CDR3 reads TGTGCCAGTACCGAATCGGAGGGTCTGCCTAATTCACCCCTCCACTTT.

This clone was observed a single time. The V gene is TRBV5-5, the J gene TRBJ1-2, with D unresolved. CDR3 size: 14 residues. Germline loops: CDR1 SGHKS, CDR2 YYEKEE (reference sequence). Deletions cut 0 bases from V and 2 bases from J, with 8 bases between. CDR3: CASSLEQSNYGYTF. CDR3 nucleotide sequence: TGTGCCAGCAGCTTGGAACAGTCGAACTATGGCTACACCTTC.

This chain connects TRBV7-2 to TRBJ2-6; no reliable D call. The CDR3 runs 14 residues. CDR1 and CDR2 (germline): SGHTA, FQGNSA. V was trimmed by 5 bases and J by 0 bases, leaving 5 bases between them. The CDR3 region is CASSLSSGANVLTF. In nucleotides, the CDR3 is TGTGCCAGCAGCCTGAGCTCTGGGGCCAACGTCCTGACTTTC.

The rearrangement joins TRBV15 to TRBJ2-7, with D perhaps TRBD1 (8 bases). Germline-derived CDR1 and CDR2 are LNHNV and YYDKDF (reference sequence). This CDR3 spans 15 amino acids. Trimming shortened V by 5 bases and J by 4 bases, and 18 bases separated the two germline ends. The CDR3: CATSVEQGGGYEQYF. The CDR3, as DNA: TGTGCCACCAGCGTCGAACAGGGGGGGGGATACGAGCAGTACTTC. Looking up the rest from reference TRBV15 and TRBJ2-7 gives the full variable domain: DAMVIQNPRYQVTQFGKPVTLSCSQTLNHNVMYWYQQKSSQAPKLLFHYYDKDFNNEADTPDNFQSRRPNTSFCFLDIRSPGLGDTAMYLCATSVEQGGGYEQYFGPGTRLTVT.

This clone was seen more than once but under ten times. The chain combines TRBV2 with TRBJ2-1; 8 nucleotides line up with TRBD2. Germline V lookup: CDR1 SNHLY, CDR2 FYNNEI. Trimming took 4 bases from V and 0 from J; bases not matched to a gene: 2. CDR3 size: 15 residues. The CDR3 loop reads CASSVSGGSYNEQFF. CDR3 nucleotides: TGTGCCAGCAGTGTGAGCGGGGGCTCCTACAATGAGCAGTTCTTC.

The V call is TRBV7-2, the J call TRBJ1-1, with D maybe TRBD1 (6 bases). The CDR3 extends over 18 amino acids. Germline V gene data show CDR1 as SGHTA and CDR2 as FQGNSA. Trimming removed 1 base from V and 0 bases from J, with 18 bases in between. Here the CDR3 reads CASSLGEGGSLMNTEAFF. As DNA, the CDR3 is TGTGCCAGCAGCTTAGGGGAAGGGGGATCTCTCATGAACACTGAAGCTTTCTTT.

The J gene is TRBJ1-4, the V gene TRBV7-2; 9 bases are a match to TRBD1. Per germline, CDR1 SGHTA and CDR2 FQGNSA. The CDR3 sequence is 15 residues long. V lost 5 bases and J lost 7; bases outside the gene matches: 8. The CDR3 DNA reads as TGTGCCAGCAGCAACCGACAGGGGGGAGGTGAAAAACTGTTTTTT. Its protein is CASSNRQGGGEKLFF.

V is TRBV2 and J is TRBJ2-3; the match to TRBD2 covers 10 bases. V dropped 4 bases and J dropped 5; count of bases not matched to a gene: 9. Germline CDR1 SNHLY, CDR2 FYNNEI. The CDR3 totals 16 residues. The CDR3 nucleotides read TGTGCCAGCAGTGTCGAGGCTAGCGGGGGTATAGATACGCAGTATTTT. Protein product: CASSVEASGGIDTQYF.

The chain combines TRBV7-9 with TRBJ2-5, with 9 bases that match TRBD1. Per germline, CDR1 SEHNR and CDR2 FQNEAQ (reference sequence). The trim removed 3 bases at V and 1 base at J, leaving 12 bases unmatched. The CDR3 has 18 amino acids. Here the CDR3 reads CASSFSGTGKTPQETQYF. CDR3 sequence (DNA): TGTGCCAGCAGCTTCTCCGGGACAGGGAAAACCCCCCAAGAGACCCAGTACTTC.

The rearrangement uses TRBV30 and TRBJ2-5; 9 bases line up with TRBD1. Matching the DNA end better, TRBJ2-7 makes the J call doubtful. This CDR3 spans 14 amino acids. CDR1 and CDR2 from the germline V gene are GTSNPN and SVGIG (reference sequence). The CDR3 protein is CASVSGTGIYEQYF. CDR3 nucleotide sequence: TGTGCCTCAGTATCCGGGACAGGGATTTACGAGCAGTACTTC.

The chain recombines TRBV7-2 with TRBJ1-6; 11 bases line up with TRBD1. Per the germline V gene, CDR1 is SGHTA and CDR2 is FQGNSA. Losses at the gene ends were 5 bases for V and 7 bases for J; bases not matched to a gene: 7. The CDR3 length is 16 residues. In DNA form, the CDR3 reads TGTGCCAGCAGCAACAGTGGGACAGGGGGGAATTCACCCCTCCACTTT. It encodes CASSNSGTGGNSPLHF.

This clone was counted only a few times. The V call is TRBV5-4, the J call TRBJ1-2; the D is unclear. The CDR3 is 13 residues long. The ends were cut back, 4 bases at V and 5 bases at J, with 12 bases in the middle. CDR1 and CDR2 (germline): SGHNT, YYREEE (reference sequence). The CDR3 is CASSEGPEYGYTF. CDR3 nucleotide sequence: TGTGCCAGCAGCGAGGGCCCGGAGTATGGCTACACCTTC.

The chain joins TRBV19 to TRBJ1-4; no clear D gene. The CDR3 length is 15 residues. V was shortened by 3 bases and J by 0 bases, with 8 bases between the two germline ends. Germline V lookup: CDR1 LNHDA, CDR2 SQIVND (reference sequence). The CDR3 sequence is CASSMETATNEKLFF. CDR3 DNA: TGTGCCAGTAGTATGGAGACTGCAACTAATGAAAAACTGTTTTTT.

This chain connects TRBV6-1 to TRBJ2-1, with a weak D call TRBD1 (6 bases). V lost 3 bases to trimming and J lost 3 bases, with 9 bases between them. This CDR3 is 14 amino acids long. CDR1 is MNHNS, CDR2 SASEGT, per germline. CDR3 in DNA: TGTGCCAGCAGTGATGGGGGCCTCTACAATGAGCAGTTCTTC. Protein: CASSDGGLYNEQFF.

The chain is built from TRBV5-1 and TRBJ2-4, with TRBD1 matching over 9 bases. V trimming: 4 bases; J trimming: 9 bases; junction bases outside the gene matches: 11. This CDR3 region has 15 residues. The V gene's germline CDR1 is SGHRS and CDR2 YFSETQ. The CDR3 here is CASSTLQGAVGIQYF. In DNA, the CDR3 is TGCGCCAGCAGCACCTTACAGGGGGCCGTTGGCATTCAGTACTTC.

The genes are TRBV7-2 and TRBJ2-7, with 9 bases aligning to TRBD2. V lost 4 bases and J lost 3; bases outside the gene matches: 7. The length of the CDR3 is 15 residues. The germline V gene encodes CDR1 SGHTA and CDR2 FQGNSA. CDR3 protein: CASSYVLAGVYEQYF. CDR3 in DNA: TGTGCCAGCAGCTACGTTTTAGCGGGGGTCTACGAGCAGTACTTC. Based on the CDR3 plus reference TRBV7-2 and TRBJ2-7, the full variable domain is GAGVSQSPSNKVTEKGKDVELRCDPISGHTALYWYRQSLGQGLEFLIYFQGNSAPDKSGLPSDRFSAERTGGSVSTLTIQRTQQEDSAVYLCASSYVLAGVYEQYFGPGTRLTVT.